The 30 T cell receptor beta chains below all came from one sample that was sequenced in a study of identical twins. Each CDR3 protein is one row after TCRdb ran MiXCR on the 5' RACE reads. In the table there are approximately 300,000 distinct CDR3 sequences, just under 9.5% of which are singletons. These records were also assigned to another study, of yellow fever vaccine responses in identical twins.

The specimen was CD8+ T cells sorted from blood. The receptors originated from a woman aged 18-29 years in good health.

This clonotype was seen only a few times. J is TRBJ1-2 and V is TRBV4-2; 11 nucleotides align to TRBD1. This CDR3 is 13 amino acids long. V gave up 0 bases and J gave up 12 bases; unmatched junction bases: 3. CDR1 LGHNA and CDR2 YNFKEQ come from the germline V gene. The CDR3 loop reads CASSQDLGQGDTF. CDR3 sequence (DNA): TGTGCCAGCAGCCAAGACTTGGGACAGGGGGACACCTTC.

This clonotype was detected only a few times. The chain joins TRBV2 to TRBJ2-3; 7 nucleotides line up with TRBD1. V was clipped by 10 bases and J by 3 bases; unmatched bases: 16. Looked up from germline, CDR1 is SNHLY and CDR2 is FYNNEI. The CDR3 runs to 16 residues. The CDR3: CATLADRELGTDTQYF. CDR3 nucleotide sequence: TGTGCCACCCTCGCTGACAGGGAATTGGGAACAGATACGCAGTATTTT.

The V and J genes are TRBV10-3 and TRBJ2-5; no clear D. The length of the CDR3 is 12 residues. V was clipped by 4 bases and J by 4 bases, with 7 bases between them. Germline V gene data show CDR1 as ENHRY and CDR2 as SYGVKD. The CDR3, as DNA: TGTGCCATCAGTGGAGTTCGAGAGACCCAGTACTTC. This gives the protein CAISGVRETQYF.

This clonotype was counted many times. The chain has TRBV27 and TRBJ2-3; D might be TRBD1 (5 bases). CDR1 MNHEY and CDR2 SMNVEV come from the germline V gene (reference sequence). Trimming cost V 3 bases and J 5 bases, with 12 bases left between them. The CDR3 totals 14 residues. CDR3 bases: TGTGCCAGCAGTTTCCAGGCGACAGAAGATACGCAGTATTTT. This translates into CASSFQATEDTQYF.

This clonotype was counted ten times or more. The J gene is TRBJ2-5, the V gene TRBV20-1, with 7 positions matching TRBD1. The CDR3 runs to 16 residues. Germline V gives CDR1 DFQATT, CDR2 SNEGSKA (reference sequence). Trimming at V came to 2 bases and at J to 5 bases, leaving 14 bases not matched to a gene. Here the CDR3 DNA reads TGCAGTGCTAGACCGTCAGGGGGAATCCAACACGAGACCCAGTACTTC. It yields the protein CSARPSGGIQHETQYF.

This clonotype was counted at least ten times. The chain employs TRBV25-1 and TRBJ1-1; 8 positions agree with TRBD1. The V gene's germline CDR1 is MGHDK and CDR2 SYGVNS. The CDR3 loop spans 14 amino acids. Germline trimming cut 3 bases from V and 4 bases from J; bases unmatched to any gene: 4. CDR3 coding DNA: TGTGCCAGCAGTGACGCTCAGGGGGCCACTGAAGCTTTCTTT. Protein sequence: CASSDAQGATEAFF.

This clonotype was counted many times. V gene TRBV5-5 combines with J gene TRBJ2-3, with D possibly being TRBD2 (6 bases). Trimming took 2 bases from V and 4 from J, leaving 14 bases between them. Germline V gives CDR1 SGHKS, CDR2 YYEKEE (reference sequence). The length of the CDR3 is 15 residues. CDR3 residues: CASSFGPSVADTQYF. CDR3 nucleotide sequence: TGTGCCAGCAGCTTTGGGCCTAGCGTTGCAGATACGCAGTATTTT.

The rearrangement joins TRBV10-1 to TRBJ1-2; D ambiguous. Trimming took off 2 bases at V and 3 bases at J, with 7 bases between the two ends. In germline, CDR1 is WNHNN, CDR2 SYGVQD (reference sequence). The length of the CDR3 is 13 residues. In nucleotides, the CDR3 is TGCGCCAGCAGTGAGAACGGGTACTATGGCTACACCTTC. Translating it yields CASSENGYYGYTF.

This clonotype was observed at least ten times. One end of the junction fails to match germline, which may point to a read error. The rearrangement links TRBV7-9 to TRBJ2-4; no definite D call. Germline assignment: CDR1 SEHNR and CDR2 FQNEAQ (reference sequence). This CDR3 is built from 13 residues. CDR3 DNA sequence: TGTGCCAGCAGCTCGAACCCCAATAACATTCAGTACTTC. This encodes CASSSNPNNIQYF.

This clonotype was observed at least ten times. This chain connects TRBV29-1 to TRBJ1-1, with 7 nucleotides matching TRBD1. This CDR3 comprises 13 residues. The V gene's germline CDR1 is SQVTM and CDR2 ANQGSEA. After removal of 6 bases from V and 5 bases from J, the junction contained 9 bases not matched to a gene. The CDR3 bases are TGCAGCGTGGTGGAGGGGGCGAGGACTGAAGCTTTCTTT. Its protein product is CSVVEGARTEAFF. The full variable domain, with the rest looked up from reference TRBV29-1 and TRBJ1-1, is SAVISQKPSRDICQRGTSLTIQCQVDSQVTMMFWYRQQPGQSLTLIATANQGSEATYESGFVIDKFPISRPNLTFSTLTVSNMSPEDSSIYLCSVVEGARTEAFFGQGTRLTVV.

The sample holds many counts of this clonotype. This sequence joins TRBV12-3 or TRBV12-4 and TRBJ2-1; D is ambiguous. V was shortened by 6 bases and J by 6 bases, with 9 bases between the two germline ends. The CDR3 totals 12 residues. This CDR3 reads CASRDVSNEQFF. The CDR3 bases are TGTGCCAGCAGAGATGTCAGCAATGAGCAGTTCTTC.

This rearrangement joins TRBV12-3 or TRBV12-4 to TRBJ2-2; D is unclear. V was trimmed by 5 bases and J by 4 bases, leaving 11 bases between them. This CDR3 has 14 amino acids. CDR3 nucleotide sequence: TGTGCCAGCAGTCTCCCCTGGTTCACCGGGGAGCTGTTTTTT. Translating it yields CASSLPWFTGELFF.

This clonotype was seen many times. The V call is TRBV28, the J call TRBJ2-5; perhaps TRBD2 as D (6 bases). The CDR3 has 12 residues. V was shortened by 8 bases and J by 5 bases, with 12 bases between the two germline ends. Germline V lookup: CDR1 MDHEN, CDR2 SYDVKM. In DNA, the CDR3 is TGTGCCAGCGGGAGGAGAATCGAGACCCAGTACTTC. Encoded protein: CASGRRIETQYF.

This clonotype has ten or more counts. This chain joins TRBV6-2 or TRBV6-3 and TRBJ2-5, with TRBD1 matching 7 bases. J gave up 2 bases and V 5 bases, and 5 bases lay outside the gene matches. Germline V gives CDR1 MNHEY, CDR2 SVGEGT. This CDR3 is 14 amino acids long. This chain's CDR3 is CASSPGTEQETQYF. CDR3 bases: TGTGCCAGCAGTCCCGGGACAGAGCAAGAGACCCAGTACTTC.

The sample holds a few counts of this clonotype. This CDR3 reads CASSLVSGQKMFF. DNA for the CDR3: TGTGCCAGCAGCTTAGTTTCGGGGCAGAAGATGTTCTTC. The J gene is TRBJ2-1, the V gene TRBV7-9; D tentatively fits TRBD1 or TRBD2 (5 bases each). Trimming cost V 1 base and J 15 bases, with 16 bases left between them. The germline V gene encodes CDR1 SEHNR and CDR2 FQNEAQ (reference sequence). The CDR3 contains 13 residues.

In this sample, this clonotype turned up a few times. This chain joins TRBV28 and TRBJ2-7, with 8 bases lining up with TRBD1. Trimming removed 2 bases from V and 0 bases from J; junction bases left unmatched: 6. CDR3 length: 16 amino acids. Germline assignment: CDR1 MDHEN and CDR2 SYDVKM. Here the CDR3 DNA reads TGTGCCAGCAGTTTACAGGGACAGGTGCTCTCCTACGAGCAGTACTTC. Translating it yields CASSLQGQVLSYEQYF.

The V and J genes are TRBV20-1 and TRBJ2-4; a possible D gene is TRBD2 (6 bases). The ends were cut back, 0 bases at V and 14 bases at J, with 14 bases in the middle. Germline lookup yields CDR1 DFQATT and CDR2 SNEGSKA (reference sequence). The CDR3 length is 12 residues. CDR3 in amino acids: CSARDGGTRKYF. Here the CDR3 DNA reads TGCAGTGCTAGAGATGGCGGGACCCGCAAGTACTTC.

This chain links TRBV6-1 with TRBJ2-1; no reliable D call. V dropped 3 bases and J dropped 5 bases, with 17 bases sitting between them. CDR1 and CDR2 (germline): MNHNS, SASEGT. The CDR3 extends over 16 amino acids. CDR3 DNA: TGTGCCAGCAGTGAGTATCGCCCCTCACGGCACAATGAGCAGTTCTTC. Translation: CASSEYRPSRHNEQFF.

A few counts support this clonotype. The CDR3 DNA sequence: TGCAGTGCTAAGGAACGGGACAGGGGGTACGAGCAGTACTTC. Translated, it gives CSAKERDRGYEQYF. J is TRBJ2-7 and V is TRBV20-1; 11 bases are shared with TRBD1. The CDR3 loop spans 14 amino acids. V lost 4 bases and J lost 4; bases outside the gene matches: 6. Germline lookup yields CDR1 DFQATT and CDR2 SNEGSKA (reference sequence).

The chain combines TRBV12-3 or TRBV12-4 with TRBJ2-3; 13 nucleotides match TRBD2. Losses at the gene ends were 6 bases for V and 2 bases for J; bases not matched to a gene: 8. This CDR3 has 17 amino acids. CDR3 sequence (DNA): TGTGCCAGCAGCTATACTAGCGGGGGGGCCTTCACAGATACGCAGTATTTT. Its translation is CASSYTSGGAFTDTQYF.

At least ten counts were recorded for this clonotype. V is TRBV29-1 and J is TRBJ2-1; D might be TRBD2 (6 bases). Trimming removed 2 bases at V and 6 bases at J, with 14 bases between. There are 14 residues in the CDR3. The germline V gene encodes CDR1 SQVTM and CDR2 ANQGSEA. The CDR3 spells CSVEKPGVGNEQFF. The DNA of the CDR3 is TGCAGCGTTGAAAAACCGGGGGTCGGCAATGAGCAGTTCTTC.

This clonotype was detected many times. The chain joins TRBV7-8 to TRBJ2-1, with 7 nucleotides matching TRBD2. Trimming cost V 2 bases and J 3 bases; bases outside gene matches: 7. The CDR3 contains 16 residues. The germline CDR1 and CDR2 sequences are SGHVS and FQNEAQ. The CDR3 nucleotides are TGTGCCAGCAGCTTAAGTGGGAGGGTACTCTACAATGAGCAGTTCTTC. Its protein is CASSLSGRVLYNEQFF.

This clonotype was recorded many times. The chain is built from TRBV7-9 and TRBJ1-1; D not resolved. The V end was cut by 5 bases, the J end by 8 bases, with 12 bases between. Germline V gene sequence: CDR1 SEHNR, CDR2 FQNEAQ (reference sequence). The CDR3 is made up of 12 amino acids. The DNA for the CDR3 is TGTGCCAGCAGCCCGGACGGAACCGAAGCTTTCTTT. As protein: CASSPDGTEAFF.

In its sample, this clonotype was seen a few times. The CDR3 sequence: CASRRGVTQYF. Written as DNA, the CDR3 is TGTGCCAGCAGAAGGGGGGTGACCCAGTACTTC. The rearrangement links TRBV11-2 to TRBJ2-5; tentatively, D is TRBD1 or TRBD2 (6 bases each). This CDR3 spans 11 amino acids. Germline loops: CDR1 SGHAT, CDR2 FQNNGV. V shed 6 bases and J shed 7 bases, with 9 bases lying between them.

Only a few counts were recorded for this clonotype. The chain combines TRBV7-2 with TRBJ2-3, with no clear D. The DNA end is a closer match to TRBJ1-5, so the J assignment may be wrong. Germline CDR1 and CDR2: SGHTA and FQGNSA. This CDR3 region has 13 residues. CDR3 nucleotide sequence: TGTGCCAGCAGCTCGATGAACACAGATACGCAGCATTTT. Its translation: CASSSMNTDTQHF.

V gene TRBV12-3 or TRBV12-4 combines with J gene TRBJ2-7, with a weak D call TRBD1 (6 bases). The CDR3 has 13 residues. V was cut by 5 bases and J by 6 bases, with 14 bases left in between. The CDR3 protein is CASSQGGRGEQYF. CDR3 nucleotide sequence: TGTGCCAGCAGTCAAGGGGGTAGGGGCGAGCAGTACTTC.

In this sample, this clonotype turned up many times. The chain uses TRBV27 and TRBJ2-7; no firm D call. Germline CDR1 is MNHEY and CDR2 is SMNVEV (reference sequence). V lost 5 bases to trimming and J lost 6 bases, with 17 bases between them. The CDR3 covers 14 residues. CDR3 DNA sequence: TGTGCCAGCAGTGTTTCCCAGGACGGACGCGAGCAGTACTTC. Translation gives CASSVSQDGREQYF.

This clonotype was found a few times. V and J are TRBV27 and TRBJ2-1; D uncertain. V gave up 3 bases and J gave up 2 bases, with 8 bases separating them. CDR1 is MNHEY, CDR2 SMNVEV, per germline (reference sequence). CDR3 size: 14 residues. The CDR3 protein is CASSFAVPYNEQFF. DNA of the CDR3: TGTGCCAGCAGTTTCGCCGTTCCCTACAATGAGCAGTTCTTC.

V and J are TRBV7-9 and TRBJ2-1; D could derive from TRBD1 or TRBD2 (5 bases each). Trimming removed 5 bases from V and 5 bases from J, with 16 bases in between. Germline-derived CDR1 and CDR2 are SEHNR and FQNEAQ (reference sequence). The CDR3 has 15 amino acids. In DNA, the CDR3 is TGTGCCAGCAGCAGACCACCGGGACCCGACAATGAGCAGTTCTTC. Translation: CASSRPPGPDNEQFF.

The J gene is TRBJ2-7, the V gene TRBV14; D uncertain. Trimming cost V 1 base and J 3 bases, with 13 bases left between them. Germline V lookup: CDR1 SGHDN, CDR2 FVKESK. CDR3 length: 15 amino acids. The CDR3 nucleotides are TGTGCCAGCAGCCAAGTATTGGGCAGGTACTACGAGCAGTACTTC. This encodes CASSQVLGRYYEQYF. Complete variable domain (other parts from reference TRBV14 and TRBJ2-7): EAGVTQFPSHSVIEKGQTVTLRCDPISGHDNLYWYRRVMGKEIKFLLHFVKESKQDESGMPNNRFLAERTGGTYSTLKVQPAELEDSGVYFCASSQVLGRYYEQYFGPGTRLTVT.